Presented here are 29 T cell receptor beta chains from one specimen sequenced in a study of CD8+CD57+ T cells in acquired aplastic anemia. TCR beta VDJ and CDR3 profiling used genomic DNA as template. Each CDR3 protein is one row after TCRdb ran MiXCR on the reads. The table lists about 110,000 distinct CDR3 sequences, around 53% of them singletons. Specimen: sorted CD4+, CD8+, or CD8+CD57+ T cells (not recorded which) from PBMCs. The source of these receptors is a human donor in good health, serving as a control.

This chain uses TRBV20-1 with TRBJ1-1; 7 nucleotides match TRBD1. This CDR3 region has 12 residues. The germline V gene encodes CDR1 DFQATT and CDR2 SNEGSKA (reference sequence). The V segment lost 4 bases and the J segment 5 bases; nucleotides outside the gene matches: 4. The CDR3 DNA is TGCAGTGCTATACCGACAGGGACTGAAGCTTTCTTT. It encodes CSAIPTGTEAFF.

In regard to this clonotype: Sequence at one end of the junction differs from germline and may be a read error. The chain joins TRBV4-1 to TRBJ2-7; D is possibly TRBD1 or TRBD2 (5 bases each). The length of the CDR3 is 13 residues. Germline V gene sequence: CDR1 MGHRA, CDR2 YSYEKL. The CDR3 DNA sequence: TGCGCCGGCAGCCCAGGGACCTACGGTGAGCAGTACTTC. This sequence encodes CAGSPGTYGEQYF.

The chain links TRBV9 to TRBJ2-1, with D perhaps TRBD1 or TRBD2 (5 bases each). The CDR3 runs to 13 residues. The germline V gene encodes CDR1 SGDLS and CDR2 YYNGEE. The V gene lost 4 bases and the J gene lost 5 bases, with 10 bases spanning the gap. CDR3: CASSPLGDNEQFF. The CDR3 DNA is TGTGCCAGCAGCCCCCTGGGGGACAATGAGCAGTTCTTC.

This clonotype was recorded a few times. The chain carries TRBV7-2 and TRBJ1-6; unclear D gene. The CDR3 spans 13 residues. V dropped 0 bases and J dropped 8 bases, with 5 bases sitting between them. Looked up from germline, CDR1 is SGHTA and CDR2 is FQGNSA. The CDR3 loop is CASSLAADSPLHF. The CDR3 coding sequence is TGTGCCAGCAGCTTAGCGGCAGATTCACCCCTCCACTTT.

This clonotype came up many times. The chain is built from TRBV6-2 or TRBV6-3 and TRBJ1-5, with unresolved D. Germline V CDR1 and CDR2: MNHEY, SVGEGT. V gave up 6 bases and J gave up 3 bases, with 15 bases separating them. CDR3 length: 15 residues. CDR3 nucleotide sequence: TGTGCCAGCAGGACCGCTGCCTTTGACAATCAGCCCCAGCATTTT. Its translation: CASRTAAFDNQPQHF.

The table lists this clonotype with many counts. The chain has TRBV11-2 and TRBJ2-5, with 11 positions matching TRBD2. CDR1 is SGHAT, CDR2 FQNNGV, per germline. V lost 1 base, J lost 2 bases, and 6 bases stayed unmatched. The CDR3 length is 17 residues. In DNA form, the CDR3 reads TGTGCCAGCAGCTTAGGGCCTAGCGGGGGGATACAAGAGACCCAGTACTTC. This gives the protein CASSLGPSGGIQETQYF.

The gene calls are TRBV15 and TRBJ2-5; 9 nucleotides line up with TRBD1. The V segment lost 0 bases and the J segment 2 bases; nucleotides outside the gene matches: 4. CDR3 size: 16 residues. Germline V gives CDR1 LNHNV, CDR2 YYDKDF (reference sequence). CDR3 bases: TGTGCCACCAGCAGAGATAAGGGGACAGGGCAAGAGACCCAGTACTTC. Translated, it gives CATSRDKGTGQETQYF.

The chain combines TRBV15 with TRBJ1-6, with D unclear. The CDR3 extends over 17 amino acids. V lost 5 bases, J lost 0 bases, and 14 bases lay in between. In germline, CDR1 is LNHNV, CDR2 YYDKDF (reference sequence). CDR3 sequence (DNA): TGTGCCACCAGCGCCCACCCGCCAAGCTCCTATAATTCACCCCTCCACTTT. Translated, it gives CATSAHPPSSYNSPLHF.

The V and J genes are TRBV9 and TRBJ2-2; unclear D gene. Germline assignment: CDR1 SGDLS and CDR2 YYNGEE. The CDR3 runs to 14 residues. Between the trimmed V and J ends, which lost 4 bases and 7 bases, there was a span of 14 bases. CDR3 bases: TGTGCCAGCAGCAAAGACCAGGCAGGCGGGGAGCTGTTTTTT. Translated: CASSKDQAGGELFF.

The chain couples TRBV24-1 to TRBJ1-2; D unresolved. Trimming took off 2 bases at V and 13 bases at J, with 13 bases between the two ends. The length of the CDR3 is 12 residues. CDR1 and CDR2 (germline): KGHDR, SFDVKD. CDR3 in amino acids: CATSDSGRRATF. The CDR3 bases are TGTGCCACCAGTGATTCCGGACGGAGAGCCACCTTC.

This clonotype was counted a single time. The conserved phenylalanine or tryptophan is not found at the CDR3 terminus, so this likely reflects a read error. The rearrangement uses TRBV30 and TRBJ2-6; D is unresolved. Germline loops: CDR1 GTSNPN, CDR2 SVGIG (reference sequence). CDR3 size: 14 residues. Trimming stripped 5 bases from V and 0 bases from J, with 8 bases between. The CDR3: CAWAINSGANVLTS. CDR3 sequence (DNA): TGTGCCTGGGCGATTAACTCTGGGGCCAACGTCCTGACTTCC.

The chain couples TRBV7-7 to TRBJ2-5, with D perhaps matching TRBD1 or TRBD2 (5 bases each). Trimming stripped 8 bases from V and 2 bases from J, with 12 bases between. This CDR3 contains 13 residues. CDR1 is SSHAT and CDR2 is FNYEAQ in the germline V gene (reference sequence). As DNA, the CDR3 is TGTGCCAGCTCCAGGGACGAACAAGAGACCCAGTACTTC. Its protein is CASSRDEQETQYF.

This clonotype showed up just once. CDR3 DNA: TGCAGCGTGGGGACTAGCGGGGGGGTGGCTGAGCAGTTCTTC. Protein: CSVGTSGGVAEQFF. The chain has TRBV29-1 and TRBJ2-1; TRBD2 agrees at 16 bases. V lost 6 bases and J lost 9; bases outside the gene matches: 5. This CDR3 has 14 amino acids. Germline V lookup: CDR1 SQVTM, CDR2 ANQGSEA.

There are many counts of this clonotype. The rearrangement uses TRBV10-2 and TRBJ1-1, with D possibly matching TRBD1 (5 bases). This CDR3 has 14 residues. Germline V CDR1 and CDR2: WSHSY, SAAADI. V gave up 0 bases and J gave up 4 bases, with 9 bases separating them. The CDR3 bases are TGCGCCAGCAGTGAGTCGGGGGAGGGCACTGAAGCTTTCTTT. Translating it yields CASSESGEGTEAFF.

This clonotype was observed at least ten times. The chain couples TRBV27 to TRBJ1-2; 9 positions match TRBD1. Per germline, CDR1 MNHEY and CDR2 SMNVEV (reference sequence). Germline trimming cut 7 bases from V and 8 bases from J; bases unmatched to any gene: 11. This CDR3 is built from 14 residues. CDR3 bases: TGTGCCAGCAAGCTTACAGGGGGCGTCGGCGGCTACACCTTC. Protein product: CASKLTGGVGGYTF.

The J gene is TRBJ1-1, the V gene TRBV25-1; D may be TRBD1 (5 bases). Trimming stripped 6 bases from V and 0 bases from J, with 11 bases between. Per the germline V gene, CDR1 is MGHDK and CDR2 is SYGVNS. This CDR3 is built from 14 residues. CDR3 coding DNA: TGTGCCAGCAGCTCTAGACAGCTGAACACTGAAGCTTTCTTT. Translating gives CASSSRQLNTEAFF.

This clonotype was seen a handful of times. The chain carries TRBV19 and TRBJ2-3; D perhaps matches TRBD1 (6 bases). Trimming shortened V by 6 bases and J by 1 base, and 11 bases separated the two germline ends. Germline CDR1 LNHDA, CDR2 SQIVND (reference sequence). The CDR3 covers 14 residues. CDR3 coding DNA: TGTGCCAGTAGGGGGGCGTCTGGCACAGATACGCAGTATTTT. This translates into CASRGASGTDTQYF. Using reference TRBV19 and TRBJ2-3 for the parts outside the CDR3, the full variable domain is DGGITQSPKYLFRKEGQNVTLSCEQNLNHDAMYWYRQDPGQGLRLIYYSQIVNDFQKGDIAEGYSVSREKKESFPLTVTSAQKNPTAFYLCASRGASGTDTQYFGPGTRLTVL.

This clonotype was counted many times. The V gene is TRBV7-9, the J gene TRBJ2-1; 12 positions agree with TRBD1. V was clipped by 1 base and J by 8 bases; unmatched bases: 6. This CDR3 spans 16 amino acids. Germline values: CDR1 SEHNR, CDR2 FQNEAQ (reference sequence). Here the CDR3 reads CASSLVGQGAMHEQFF. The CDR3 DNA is TGTGCCAGCAGCTTAGTGGGACAGGGGGCTATGCATGAGCAGTTCTTC. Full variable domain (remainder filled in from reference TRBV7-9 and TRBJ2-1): DTGVSQNPRHKITKRGQNVTFRCDPISEHNRLYWYRQTLGQGPEFLTYFQNEAQLEKSRLLSDRFSAERPKGSFSTLEIQRTEQGDSAMYLCASSLVGQGAMHEQFFGPGTRLTVL.

CDR3 sequence reads: CAISGTNEQFF. DNA for the CDR3: TGTGCCATCAGTGGCACCAATGAGCAGTTCTTC. The genes are TRBV10-3 and TRBJ2-1, with D hard to call. Trimming took 4 bases from V and 6 from J, leaving 4 bases between them. The CDR3 length is 11 residues. Germline V gene sequence: CDR1 ENHRY, CDR2 SYGVKD.

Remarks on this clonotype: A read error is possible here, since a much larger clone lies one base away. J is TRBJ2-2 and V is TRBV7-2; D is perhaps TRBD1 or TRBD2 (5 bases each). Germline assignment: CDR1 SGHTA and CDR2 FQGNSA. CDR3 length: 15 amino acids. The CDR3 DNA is TGTGCCCGCAGCCAGACGGTCGGGGCAACCGGGGAGCTGTTTTTT. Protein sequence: CARSQTVGATGELFF.

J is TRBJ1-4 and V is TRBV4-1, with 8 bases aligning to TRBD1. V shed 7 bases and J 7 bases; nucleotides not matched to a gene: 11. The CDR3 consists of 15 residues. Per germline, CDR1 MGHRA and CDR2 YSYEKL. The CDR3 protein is CASTTSAGGFEKLFF. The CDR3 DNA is TGCGCCAGCACCACTTCGGCAGGGGGCTTTGAAAAACTGTTTTTT.

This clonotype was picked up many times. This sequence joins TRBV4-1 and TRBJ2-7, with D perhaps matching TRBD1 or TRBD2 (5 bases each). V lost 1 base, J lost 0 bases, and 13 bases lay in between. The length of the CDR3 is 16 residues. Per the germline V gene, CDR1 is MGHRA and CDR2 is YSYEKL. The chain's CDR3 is CASSQAEPGPSYEQYF. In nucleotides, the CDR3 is TGCGCCAGCAGCCAAGCCGAACCGGGACCCTCCTACGAGCAGTACTTC.

This chain's CDR3 is CSVVQEGITDTQYF. Here the CDR3 DNA reads TGCAGCGTTGTGCAGGAGGGGATCACAGATACGCAGTATTTT. V usage is TRBV29-1 and J usage is TRBJ2-3; tentative D call: TRBD2 (6 bases). The germline V gene encodes CDR1 SQVTM and CDR2 ANQGSEA. Trimming took 4 bases from V and 2 from J, leaving 13 bases between them. The CDR3 is 14 amino acids.

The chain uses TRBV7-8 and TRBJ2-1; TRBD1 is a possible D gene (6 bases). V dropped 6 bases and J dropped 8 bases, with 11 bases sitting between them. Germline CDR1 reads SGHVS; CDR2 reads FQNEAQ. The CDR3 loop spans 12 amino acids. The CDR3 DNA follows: TGTGCCAGCAGTGTATACAGGGATGAGCAGTTCTTC. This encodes CASSVYRDEQFF.

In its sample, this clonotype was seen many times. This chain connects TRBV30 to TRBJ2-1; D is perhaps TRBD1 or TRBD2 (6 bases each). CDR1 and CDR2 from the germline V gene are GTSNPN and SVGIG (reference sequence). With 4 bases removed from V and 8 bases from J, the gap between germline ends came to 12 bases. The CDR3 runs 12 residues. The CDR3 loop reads CAWTWGAHEQFF. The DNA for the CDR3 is TGTGCCTGGACCTGGGGGGCGCATGAGCAGTTCTTC. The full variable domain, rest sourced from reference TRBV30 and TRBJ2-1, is SQTIHQWPATLVQPVGSPLSLECTVEGTSNPNLYWYRQAAGRGLQLLFYSVGIGQISSEVPQNLSASRPQDRQFILSSKKLLLSDSGFYLCAWTWGAHEQFFGPGTRLTVL.

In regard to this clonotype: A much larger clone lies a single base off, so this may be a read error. This CDR3 is CASSLGRTNQPQHF. DNA for the CDR3: TGTGCCAGCAGCTTGGGACGGACCAATCAGCCCCAGCATTTT. The chain joins TRBV7-2 to TRBJ1-5; D possibly corresponds to TRBD1 (5 bases). Per the germline V gene, CDR1 is SGHTA and CDR2 is FQGNSA. This CDR3 region has 14 residues. The V and J ends lost 3 bases and 3 bases respectively, with 9 bases between them.

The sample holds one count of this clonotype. The CDR3 sequence: CASSSDITDGYTF. Here the CDR3 DNA reads TGTGCCAGCAGTTCGGACATAACGGATGGCTACACCTTC. The chain links TRBV2 to TRBJ1-2, with a possible D match to TRBD1 (5 bases). From germline, CDR1 is SNHLY and CDR2 FYNNEI. The CDR3 extends over 13 amino acids. Trimming shortened V by 5 bases and J by 6 bases, and 13 bases separated the two germline ends. Full variable domain (outside the CDR3, taken from reference TRBV2 and TRBJ1-2): EPEVTQTPSHQVTQMGQEVILRCVPISNHLYFYWYRQILGQKVEFLVSFYNNEISEKSEIFDDQFSVERPDGSNFTLKIRSTKLEDSAMYFCASSSDITDGYTFGSGTRLTVV.

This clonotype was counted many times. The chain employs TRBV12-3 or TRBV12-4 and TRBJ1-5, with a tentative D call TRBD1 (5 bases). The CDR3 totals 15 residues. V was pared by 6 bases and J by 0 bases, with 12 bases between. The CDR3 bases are TGTGCCAGCAGCCCCACGGGGGGTAGCAATCAGCCCCAGCATTTT. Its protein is CASSPTGGSNQPQHF.

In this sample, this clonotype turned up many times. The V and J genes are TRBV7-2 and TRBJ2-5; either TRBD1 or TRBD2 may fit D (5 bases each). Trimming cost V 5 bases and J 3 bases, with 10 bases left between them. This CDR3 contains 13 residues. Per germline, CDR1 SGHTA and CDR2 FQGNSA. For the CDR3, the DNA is TGTGCCAGCAGCGGGACCGGGGAAGAGACCCAGTACTTC. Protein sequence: CASSGTGEETQYF.